The clone carrying this TCR beta chain has a single count. The antigen is unknown. This record belongs to a study of shared clonotypes between healthy human individuals. Whole-study results and caveats: Sequencing depth was predicted to influence how clonotypes are shared among donors. The study sampled only blood, and tissue repertoires likely differ.

Splitting the CD4+ cells yielded a CD45RA+ naive subset and a CD45RA-negative memory subset. Sorted subsets were amplified in replicate PCRs using about 200 ng DNA, around 30,000 T cell genomes. Some clones are missing from TCRdb's copy, which holds only in-frame ones; the method was immunoSEQ multiplex PCR. The repertoire includes over a million clones, 75% of them detected once, and about 1.5% sits in the top ten. The CDR3 is 15 amino acids. V lost 2 bases to trimming and J lost 0 bases, with 10 bases between them. Germline V CDR1 and CDR2: SGHRS, YFSETQ. The source of this sequence is a man younger than 35 in good health. Input material: memory CD4+ T cells sorted from blood. Subset of the sample: CD45RA-negative fraction. The chain joins TRBV5-1 to TRBJ2-3; a weak D match, TRBD1 (6 bases). The CDR3 loop reads CASSLPQGSTDTQYF. The CDR3 nucleotides read TGCGCCAGCAGCTTACCACAGGGAAGCACAGATACGCAGTATTTT.